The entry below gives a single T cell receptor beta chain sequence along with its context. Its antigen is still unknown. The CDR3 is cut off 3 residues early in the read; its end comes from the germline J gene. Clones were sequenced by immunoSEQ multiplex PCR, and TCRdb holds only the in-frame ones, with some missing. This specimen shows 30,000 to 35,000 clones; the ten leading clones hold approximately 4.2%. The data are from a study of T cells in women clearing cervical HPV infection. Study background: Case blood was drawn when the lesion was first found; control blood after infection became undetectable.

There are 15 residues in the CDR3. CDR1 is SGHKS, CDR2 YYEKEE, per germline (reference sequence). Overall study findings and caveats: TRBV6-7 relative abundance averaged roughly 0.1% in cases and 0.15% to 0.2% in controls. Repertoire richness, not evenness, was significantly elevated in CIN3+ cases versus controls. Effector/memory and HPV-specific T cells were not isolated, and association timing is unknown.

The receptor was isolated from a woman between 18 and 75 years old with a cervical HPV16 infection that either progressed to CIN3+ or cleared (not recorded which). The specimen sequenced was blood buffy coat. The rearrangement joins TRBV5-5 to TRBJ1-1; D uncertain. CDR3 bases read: TGTGCCAGCAGCTTGTATGCGTCGTCGGACTCGGGG. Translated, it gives CASSLYASSDSG. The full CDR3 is CASSLYASSDSGAFF.